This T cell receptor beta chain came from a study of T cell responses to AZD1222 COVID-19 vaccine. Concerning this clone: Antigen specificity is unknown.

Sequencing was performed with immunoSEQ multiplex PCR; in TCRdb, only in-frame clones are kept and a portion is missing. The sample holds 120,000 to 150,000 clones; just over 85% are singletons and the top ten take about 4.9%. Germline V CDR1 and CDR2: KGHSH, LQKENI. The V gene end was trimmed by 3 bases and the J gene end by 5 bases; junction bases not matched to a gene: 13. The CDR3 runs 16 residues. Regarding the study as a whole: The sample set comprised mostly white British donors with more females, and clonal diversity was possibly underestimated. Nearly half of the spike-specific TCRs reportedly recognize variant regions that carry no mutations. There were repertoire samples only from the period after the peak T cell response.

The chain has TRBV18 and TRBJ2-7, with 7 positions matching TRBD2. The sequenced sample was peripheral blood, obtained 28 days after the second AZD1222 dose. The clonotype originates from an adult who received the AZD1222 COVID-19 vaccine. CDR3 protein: CASSPRLALEGNEQYF. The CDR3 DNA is TGTGCCAGCTCACCGCGACTAGCCCTAGAGGGGAACGAGCAGTACTTC.